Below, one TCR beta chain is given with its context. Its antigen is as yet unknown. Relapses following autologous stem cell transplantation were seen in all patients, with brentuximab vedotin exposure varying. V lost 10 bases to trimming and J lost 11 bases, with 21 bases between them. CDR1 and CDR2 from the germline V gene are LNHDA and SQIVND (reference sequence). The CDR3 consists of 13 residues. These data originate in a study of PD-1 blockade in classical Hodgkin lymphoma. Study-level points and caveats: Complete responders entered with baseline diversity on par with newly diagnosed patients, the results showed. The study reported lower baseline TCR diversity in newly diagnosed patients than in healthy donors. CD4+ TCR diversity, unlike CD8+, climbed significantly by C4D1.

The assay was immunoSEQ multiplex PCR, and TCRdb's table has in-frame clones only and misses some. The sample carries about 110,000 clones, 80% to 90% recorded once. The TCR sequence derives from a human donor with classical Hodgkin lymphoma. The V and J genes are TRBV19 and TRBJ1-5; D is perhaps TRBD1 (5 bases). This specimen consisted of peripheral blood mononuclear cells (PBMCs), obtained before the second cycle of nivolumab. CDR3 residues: CATMVGAGGAQHF. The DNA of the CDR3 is TGTGCCACCATGGTAGGGGCAGGTGGGGCCCAGCATTTT.